This entry concerns a single TCR beta chain. The antigen remains unidentified. This specimen belongs to a study of T cell responses to AZD1222 COVID-19 vaccine. General study findings and limits: Repertoires in all cases were sampled only once the peak T cell response had passed.

CDR3 length: 16 amino acids. Germline CDR1 is MNHEY and CDR2 is SVGAGI. Trimming shortened V by 3 bases and J by 0 bases, and 14 bases separated the two germline ends. The table came from immunoSEQ multiplex PCR; TCRdb's copy has only in-frame clones and leaves some out. Altogether about 130,000 clones are present, about nine tenths being singletons, with the ten largest covering 5% to 7.5%. The source is an adult in good health. The V call is TRBV6-5, the J call TRBJ1-2, with a weak D call TRBD1 (6 bases). The source was peripheral blood, collected on day 0 of AZD1222 vaccination. CDR3 in DNA: TGTGCCAGCAGTTATTCTGCGGGGGGCCCTAACTATGGCTACACCTTC. It translates to CASSYSAGGPNYGYTF.